This TCR beta chain was found in a study of blood T cell repertoires in COVID-19. Study information: T cells, B-cell-depleted T cells, or PBMCs supplied cDNA or gDNA.

Seattle patient enrollment occurred during active infection, with longitudinal follow-up thereafter. Clones were read by immunoSEQ multiplex PCR, and TCRdb kept only the in-frame ones, dropping some. The sample shows roughly 250,000 clones, roughly 84% of them seen only once. This TCR came from a human donor with COVID-19, enrolled during active disease. The donor label of this sample is uncertain. What was sequenced was peripheral blood.

CDR3 residues: CASSAGRENTEAFF. As DNA, the CDR3 is TGCGCCAGCAGCGCGGGACGGGAGAACACTGAAGCTTTCTTT. The chain is built from TRBV5-1 and TRBJ1-1; weak D call: TRBD1 (5 bases). The V gene's germline CDR1 is SGHRS and CDR2 YFSETQ. The V gene lost 4 bases and the J gene lost 1 base, with 11 bases spanning the gap. The CDR3 loop spans 14 amino acids.